The present T cell receptor beta chain was sequenced within a study of shared clonotypes between healthy human individuals. Across the whole study: Researchers assigned three CD4 naive, three CD4 memory, two CD8 naive and one CD8 memory plate to each donor.

Naive CD8 isolation took CD45RO-negative cells positively selected for CCR7 and excluded terminally differentiated effector memory CD45RA+ cells. The donors, all of them Caucasian adults, lived in Nashville, Tennessee. Sorted-subset replicate PCR reactions contained 150 to 200 ng DNA, corresponding to about 30,000 T cell genomes. Assay: immunoSEQ multiplex PCR; the TCRdb copy retains only in-frame clones and omits some. Of roughly 590,000 clones in the sample, roughly 95% were seen once. This CDR3 has 15 residues. Germline V gene lookup returns CDR1 SGHAT and CDR2 FQNNGV. Trimming shortened V by 1 base and J by 5 bases, and 15 bases separated the two germline ends.

Sequencing was performed on naive CD8+ T cells sorted from blood. The sequence came from a woman in her 30s in good health. The chain uses TRBV11-2 and TRBJ2-7, with unresolved D. This CDR3 reads CASSLVDGALHEQYF. The CDR3 nucleotides read TGTGCCAGCAGCTTAGTTGACGGAGCCCTCCACGAGCAGTACTTC. The complete variable domain, with remaining parts taken from reference TRBV11-2 and TRBJ2-7, reads EAGVAQSPRYKIIEKRQSVAFWCNPISGHATLYWYQQILGQGPKLLIQFQNNGVVDDSQLPKDRFSAERLKGVDSTLKIQPAKLEDSAVYLCASSLVDGALHEQYFGPGTRLTVT.